This T cell receptor beta chain was identified during a study of CD8+CD57+ T cells in acquired aplastic anemia. An expansion of CD8+CD57+ cells by flow cytometry had been shown in patients chosen for sequencing. Comments on this clonotype: A much larger clone differs by one base, so this may be a read error. Given the absence of the conserved phenylalanine or tryptophan at the CDR3 end, a read error is likely.

Profiles of TCR beta VDJ and CDR3 were generated from a genomic DNA template. TCRdb analysed the reads with MiXCR anew, one entry per CDR3 protein. The data contain about 150,000 distinct CDR3 sequences, more than 40% of them seen just once; the ten biggest clones take up 25% to 40%. The V and J ends lost 6 bases and 1 base respectively, with 22 bases between them. The CDR3 totals 18 residues. Germline CDR1 LGHNT, CDR2 FRNRAP. This sequence was found in a human donor with aplastic anemia. The V gene is TRBV12-5, the J gene TRBJ1-5; D is possibly TRBD1 (5 bases). The sequencing input was sorted CD4+, CD8+, or CD8+CD57+ T cells (not recorded which) from PBMCs. CDR3 DNA sequence: TGTGCTAGTGGCGGGGTCAGGGTTAGTCGAGACAGCAATCAGCCCCAGCATTCT. Residues: CASGGVRVSRDSNQPQHS.